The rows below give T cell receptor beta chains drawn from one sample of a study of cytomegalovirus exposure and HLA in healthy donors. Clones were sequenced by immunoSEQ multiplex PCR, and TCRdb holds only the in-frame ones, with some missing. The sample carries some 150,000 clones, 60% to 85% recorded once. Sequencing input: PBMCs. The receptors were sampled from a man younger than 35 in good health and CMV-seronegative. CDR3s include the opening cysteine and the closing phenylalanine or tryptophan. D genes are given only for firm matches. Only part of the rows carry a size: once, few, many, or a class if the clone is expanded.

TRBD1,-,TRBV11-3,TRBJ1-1,TGTGCCAGCAGCCTAACAGGGGTGAACACTGAAGCTTTCTTT,CASSLTGVNTEAFF
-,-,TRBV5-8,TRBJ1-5,TGTGCCAGCAGCTTGGGGCCTAGCAGCAATCAGCCCCAGCATTTT,CASSLGPSSNQPQHF
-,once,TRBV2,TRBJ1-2,TGTGCCGGGGGGGAGGACTATGGCTACACCTTC,CAGGEDYGYTF
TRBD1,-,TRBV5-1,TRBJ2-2,TGCGCCAGCAGCCGCACTACAGGGGGCAACACCGGGGAGCTGTTTTTT,CASSRTTGGNTGELFF
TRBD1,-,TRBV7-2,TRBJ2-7,TGTGCCAGCAGCTCCCGCCCTGGGACAGCCTACGAGCAGTACTTC,CASSSRPGTAYEQYF
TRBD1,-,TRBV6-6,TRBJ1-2,TGTGCCAGCAGTCCCGGGACAGGATCTAACTATGGCTACACCTTC,CASSPGTGSNYGYTF
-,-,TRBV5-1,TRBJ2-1,TGCGCCAGCAGCTTGACCGTCGTAGGTCCGGGGGATGAGCAGTTCTTC,CASSLTVVGPGDEQFF
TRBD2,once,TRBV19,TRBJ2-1,TGTGCCAGCATGAGGTACCCCAGCGGGATTTACAATGAGCAGTTCTTC,CASMRYPSGIYNEQFF
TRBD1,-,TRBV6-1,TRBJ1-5,TGTGCCAGCAGGACAGGGTGGGGTAGCAATCAGCCCCAGCATTTT,CASRTGWGSNQPQHF
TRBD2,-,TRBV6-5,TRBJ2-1,TGTGCCAGCAGTTACCAAGCGGGGATCAGTGAGCAGTTCTTC,CASSYQAGISEQFF
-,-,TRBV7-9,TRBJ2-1,TGTGCCAGCAGTCCCAAACCGGTAGGGACTCTTCGCAATGAGCAGTTCTTC,CASSPKPVGTLRNEQFF
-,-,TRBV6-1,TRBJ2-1,TGTGCCAGCAGTAGACTGAATTTGCGCAACAATGAGCAGTTCTTC,CASSRLNLRNNEQFF
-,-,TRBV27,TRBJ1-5,TGTGCCAGCAGTTTCAGGGTAGGAAATCAGCCCCAGCATTTT,CASSFRVGNQPQHF
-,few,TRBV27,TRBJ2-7,TGTGCCAGCAGTCAGGGGCTCCCCCCCTACGAGCAGTACTTC,CASSQGLPPYEQYF
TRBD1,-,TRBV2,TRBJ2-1,TGTGCCAGCAGCGAATCTCCGACAGGGGAGAAGTTCTTC,CASSESPTGEKFF
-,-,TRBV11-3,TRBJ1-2,TGTGCCAGCAGCCCTGGGGCAGGTGGCTACACCTTC,CASSPGAGGYTF
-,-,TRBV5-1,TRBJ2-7,TGCGCCAGCAGGGGGGGGCCCGACAGCTCCTACGAGCAGTACTTC,CASRGGPDSSYEQYF
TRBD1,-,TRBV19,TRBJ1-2,TGTGCCAGTAGTCCGGGACAGGGAAGAGCTAACTATGGCTACACCTTC,CASSPGQGRANYGYTF
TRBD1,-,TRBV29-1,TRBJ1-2,TGCAGCGTTGAGGAGGGGGCGGGTGGCTACACCTTC,CSVEEGAGGYTF
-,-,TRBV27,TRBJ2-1,TGTGCCAGCCTTGGTCGAACTAGTCCCTACAATGAGCAGTTCTTC,CASLGRTSPYNEQFF
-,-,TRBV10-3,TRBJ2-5,TGTGCCATCAGTGTTACAGGGAAAGAGACCCAGTACTTC,CAISVTGKETQYF
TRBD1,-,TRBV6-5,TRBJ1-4,TGTGCCAGCAGTTACGCACCGGGACAGGGAAATGAAAAACTGTTTTTT,CASSYAPGQGNEKLFF
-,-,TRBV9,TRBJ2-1,TGTGCCAGCAGCGTAGTCCCGCGGGGTGAGCAGTTCTTC,CASSVVPRGEQFF
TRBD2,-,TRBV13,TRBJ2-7,TGTGCCAGCAGCTTAGGCCGTACTAGCGGGAGTTTCTACGAGCAGTACTTC,CASSLGRTSGSFYEQYF
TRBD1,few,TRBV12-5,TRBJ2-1,TGTGCTAGTGGTCCTGACCTCCGCGGGACAGGGTTTGGAAATGAGCAGTTCTTC,CASGPDLRGTGFGNEQFF
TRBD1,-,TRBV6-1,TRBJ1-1,TGTGCCAGCAGTGAAGGCCTTGACAGGGGGAGCCCCTTGAACACTGAAGCTTTCTTT,CASSEGLDRGSPLNTEAFF
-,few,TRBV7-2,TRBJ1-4,TGTGCCAGCAAGGAGACGCCAACTAATGAAAAACTGTTTTTT,CASKETPTNEKLFF
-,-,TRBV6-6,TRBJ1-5,TGTGCCAGCAGTTACTCGGGGGCCCGCGATCAGCCCCAGCATTTT,CASSYSGARDQPQHF
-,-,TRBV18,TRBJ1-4,TGTGCCAGCTCACAGAGCCCGGGAAAGGCAACTAATGAAAAACTGTTTTTT,CASSQSPGKATNEKLFF
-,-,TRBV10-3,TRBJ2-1,TGTGCCATCACCCAGGACAGCAACAATGAGCAGTTCTTC,CAITQDSNNEQFF
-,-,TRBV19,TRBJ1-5,TGTGCCAGTAGTATAAGGGCCAGGGCGAATCAGCCCCAGCATTTT,CASSIRARANQPQHF
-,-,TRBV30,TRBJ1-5,TGTGCCTGGAGTGATGGAGCTAGCAGCAATCAGCCCCAGCATTTT,CAWSDGASSNQPQHF
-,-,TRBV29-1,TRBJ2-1,TGCAGCGTTGTTGGGAGAACCTACAATGAGCAGTTCTTC,CSVVGRTYNEQFF
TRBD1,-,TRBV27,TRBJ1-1,TGTGCCAGCAGTCTCCGGGACAGGGGCACTGAAGCTTTCTTT,CASSLRDRGTEAFF
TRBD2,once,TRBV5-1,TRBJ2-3,TGCGCCAGCAAGGCGGGGGGGGGCCTCACAGATACGCAGTATTTT,CASKAGGGLTDTQYF
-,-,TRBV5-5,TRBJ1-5,TGTGCCAGCAACTTGCGGGAGAGCAATCAGCCCCAGCATTTT,CASNLRESNQPQHF
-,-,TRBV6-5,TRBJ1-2,TGTGCCAGCAGTTACGTCGGGGGCGGGGGGAGCTACACCTTC,CASSYVGGGGSYTF
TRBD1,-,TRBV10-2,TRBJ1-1,TGCGCCAGCATACCCCCGACAGGGGATATCACTGAAGCTTTCTTT,CASIPPTGDITEAFF
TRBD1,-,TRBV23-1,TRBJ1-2,TGCGCCAGCAGTGCGGGGACAGGGCGAGCTAACTATGGCTACACCTTC,CASSAGTGRANYGYTF
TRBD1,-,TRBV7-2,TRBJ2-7,TGTGCCAGCAGCTCGGGACAGAAGTCGACCTACGAGCAGTACTTC,CASSSGQKSTYEQYF
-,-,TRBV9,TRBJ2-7,TGTGCCAGCAGCGTAGGGGCTCTCTCCTACGAGCAGTACTTC,CASSVGALSYEQYF
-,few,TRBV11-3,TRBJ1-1,TGTGCCAGCAGCCCTAGGACATCGCGAGGCAACACTGAAGCTTTCTTT,CASSPRTSRGNTEAFF
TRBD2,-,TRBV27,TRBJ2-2,TGTGCCAGCAGTTTATCTCCGAGTCGGACTAGCGGGAGGGCCTATGGGGAGCTGTTTTTT,CASSLSPSRTSGRAYGELFF
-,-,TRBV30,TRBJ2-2,TGTGCCTGGAAGGGGGGGGTAAACACCGGGGAGCTGTTTTTT,CAWKGGVNTGELFF
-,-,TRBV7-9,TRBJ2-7,TGTGCCAGCCCTAGGGGGCAGTACTTC,CASPRGQYF
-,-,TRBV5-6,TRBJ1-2,TGTGCCAGCAGCTTGCGTCAGGGGAACCTCTATGGCTACACCTTC,CASSLRQGNLYGYTF
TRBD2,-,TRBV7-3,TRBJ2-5,TGTGCCAGCAGCTTAACCCGTACTAGCGGGGGGCTCCAAGAGACCCAGTACTTC,CASSLTRTSGGLQETQYF
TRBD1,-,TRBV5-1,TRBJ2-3,TGCGCCAGCAGCCGGACCGGGACAGGGGGTTCGTCGGGCCCGACAGATACGCAGTATTTT,CASSRTGTGGSSGPTDTQYF
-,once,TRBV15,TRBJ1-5,TGTGCCACATCCCTTGTGTCCCTAAATCAGCCCCAGCATTTT,CATSLVSLNQPQHF
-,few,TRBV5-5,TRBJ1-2,TGTGCCAGCAGCTACGTCCCAGACTCAAACTATGGCTACACCTTC,CASSYVPDSNYGYTF
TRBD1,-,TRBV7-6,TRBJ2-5,TGTGCCAGCAGCCCCCAAACAGGGGCAGAGACCCAGTACTTC,CASSPQTGAETQYF
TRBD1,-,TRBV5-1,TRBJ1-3,TGCGCCAGCAGCTTGTACCCGACAGGGGAAATATCTGGAAACACCATATATTTT,CASSLYPTGEISGNTIYF
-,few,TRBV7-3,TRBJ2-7,TGTGCCAGCAGCTTGCAGGACTCCTACGAGCAGTACTTC,CASSLQDSYEQYF
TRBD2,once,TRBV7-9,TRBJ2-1,TGTGCCAGCAGCTTACCGGGACTAGCGGGAGACGATGAGCAGTTCTTC,CASSLPGLAGDDEQFF
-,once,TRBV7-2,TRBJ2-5,TGTGCCAGCAGCTTTAAGGGGGGAGGGGAGACCCAGTACTTC,CASSFKGGGETQYF
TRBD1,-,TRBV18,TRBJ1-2,TGTGCCAGCTCACCACCCCGTGACAGGGGAGTTTTACACTATGGCTACACCTTC,CASSPPRDRGVLHYGYTF
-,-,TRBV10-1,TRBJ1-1,TGCGCCAGCAAACCCCGACAGGATAACACTGAAGCTTTCTTT,CASKPRQDNTEAFF
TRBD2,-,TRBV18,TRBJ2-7,TGTGCCAGCTCACCTGGCGGGGGTGGCGAGCAGTACTTC,CASSPGGGGEQYF
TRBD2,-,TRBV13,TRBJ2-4,TGTGCCAGCAGCGCCAACGCGGGGGGGCCAAACATTCAGTACTTC,CASSANAGGPNIQYF
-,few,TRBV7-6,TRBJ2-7,TGTGCCAGCAGTCCCGGGTCGGGGGAAGGTTACGAGCAGTACTTC,CASSPGSGEGYEQYF